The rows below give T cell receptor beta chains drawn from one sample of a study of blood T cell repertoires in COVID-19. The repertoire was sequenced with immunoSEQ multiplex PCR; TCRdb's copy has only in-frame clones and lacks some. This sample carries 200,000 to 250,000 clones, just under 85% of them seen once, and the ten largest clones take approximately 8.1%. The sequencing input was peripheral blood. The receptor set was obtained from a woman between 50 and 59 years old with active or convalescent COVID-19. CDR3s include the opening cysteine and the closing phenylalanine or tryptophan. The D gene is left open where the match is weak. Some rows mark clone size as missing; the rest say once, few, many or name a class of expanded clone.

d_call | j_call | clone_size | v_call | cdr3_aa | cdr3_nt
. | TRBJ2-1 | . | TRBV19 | CASSISRGNEQFF | TGTGCCAGTAGTATTTCGCGGGGTAATGAGCAGTTCTTC
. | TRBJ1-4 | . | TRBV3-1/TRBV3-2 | CASSQSNEKLFF | TGTGCCAGCAGCCAGAGTAATGAAAAACTGTTTTTT
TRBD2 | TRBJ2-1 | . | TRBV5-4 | CASRTTSGAYNEQFF | TGTGCCAGCAGGACGACTAGCGGGGCGTACAATGAGCAGTTCTTC
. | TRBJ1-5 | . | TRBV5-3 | CARSGGSLYSNQPQHF | TGTGCCAGATCCGGAGGCAGCCTGTATAGCAATCAGCCCCAGCATTTT
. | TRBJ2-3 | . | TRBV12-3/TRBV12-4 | CASSPQLKDTQYF | TGTGCCAGCAGTCCACAGTTGAAAGATACGCAGTATTTT
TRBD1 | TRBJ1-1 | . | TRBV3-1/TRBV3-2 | CASSPRGGRTEAFF | TGTGCCAGCAGCCCGCGAGGGGGCAGAACTGAAGCTTTCTTT
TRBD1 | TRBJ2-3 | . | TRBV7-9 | CASSPQWTGTDTQYF | TGTGCCAGCAGCCCCCAGTGGACAGGAACAGATACGCAGTATTTT
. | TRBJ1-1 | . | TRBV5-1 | CASSFQGLAEAFF | TGCGCCAGCAGCTTCCAGGGATTGGCTGAAGCTTTCTTT
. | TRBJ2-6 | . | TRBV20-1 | CSASVGTGANVLTF | TGCAGTGCTAGTGTCGGGACTGGGGCCAACGTCCTGACTTTC
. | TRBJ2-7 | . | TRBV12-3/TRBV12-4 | CASGSRGYYEQYF | TGTGCCAGCGGCTCAAGGGGGTACTACGAGCAGTACTTC
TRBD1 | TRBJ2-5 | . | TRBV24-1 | CATSAGQGGSGTQYF | TGTGCCACCAGTGCGGGACAGGGCGGCTCGGGGACCCAGTACTTC
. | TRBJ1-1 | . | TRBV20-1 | CSASKQIEAFF | TGCAGTGCTTCCAAACAGATTGAAGCTTTCTTT
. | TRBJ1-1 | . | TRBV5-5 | CASSWSSANTEAFF | TGTGCCAGCAGCTGGAGCTCAGCGAACACTGAAGCTTTCTTT
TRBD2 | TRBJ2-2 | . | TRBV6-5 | CASSSGGPDTGELFF | TGTGCCAGCAGCTCGGGGGGGCCGGACACCGGGGAGCTGTTTTTT
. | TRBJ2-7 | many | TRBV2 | CASRAGQSYSYEQYF | TGTGCCAGCAGGGCGGGACAGTCGTACTCCTACGAGCAGTACTTC
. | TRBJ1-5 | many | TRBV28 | CASSFSSRGNQPQHF | TGTGCCAGCAGTTTCTCCTCTAGAGGGAATCAGCCCCAGCATTTT
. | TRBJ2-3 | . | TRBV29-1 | CSVEQGFADTQYF | TGCAGCGTTGAACAGGGGTTCGCAGATACGCAGTATTTT
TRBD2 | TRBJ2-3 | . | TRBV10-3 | CAISEGLASTDTQYF | TGTGCCATCAGTGAGGGACTAGCGAGCACAGATACGCAGTATTTT
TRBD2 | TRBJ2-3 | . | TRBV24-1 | CATSSPAGEGSTQYF | TGTGCCACCAGTTCTCCGGCGGGAGAGGGGAGCACGCAGTATTTT